This TCR beta chain stems from a study of chemoradiotherapy in HPV16-positive cancers. As for the study in general: Candidate HPV-specific T-cell clones and common TCR motifs came from functional assays in a couple of HPV16-positive patients.

Repeated repertoire sampling spanned the course of chemoradiotherapy. A remark on this clone: What it recognizes is unknown.

Using immunoSEQ multiplex PCR, the repertoire was profiled, and TCRdb retains in-frame clones only, with some absent. The sample holds approximately 3,100 clones, about 92% seen once. V was shortened by 5 bases and J by 0 bases, with 5 bases between the two germline ends. The germline CDR1 and CDR2 sequences are MRHNA and SNTAGT. The CDR3 runs to 13 residues. General study results and limits: During treatment, candidate HPV-specific clones and E7-related motifs expanded in tumor. HPV-responsive T-cell expansion during chemoradiotherapy was linked to improved recurrence-free survival in HPV16-positive patients.

This TCR was sampled from a human donor with HPV-associated anogenital cancer. The genes are TRBV6-4 and TRBJ2-1; D not certain. Here the sequenced sample was tumor tissue, taken from a patient who underwent chemoradiotherapy. The CDR3, as DNA: TGTGCCAGCAGTAATTTCTCCTACAATGAGCAGTTCTTC. Amino acid sequence: CASSNFSYNEQFF.